This TCR beta chain appears in the sequencing data of a study of T cell responses to AZD1222 COVID-19 vaccine. Findings and caveats of the study: Increases in Spike-specific TCR breadth and depth were seen after two AZD1222 doses. Nearly half of spike-specific TCRs reportedly go after variant regions that carry no mutations. Donor demographics were predominantly white British with a female majority; clonal diversity may be underestimated.

TCRdb's copy holds only in-frame clones and misses some; the assay was immunoSEQ multiplex PCR. The top ten clones hold 0.99% of a sample with about 190,000 clones, about nine tenths of them seen once. Germline values: CDR1 SEHNR, CDR2 FQNEAQ (reference sequence). Trimming removed 3 bases at V and 4 bases at J, with 12 bases between. The CDR3 extends over 14 amino acids. About this clone itself: The antigen is undetermined.

The V and J genes are TRBV7-9 and TRBJ1-2; no firm D call. The sequenced sample was peripheral blood, obtained on day 0 of AZD1222 vaccination. This TCR was sampled from an adult in good health. For the CDR3, the DNA is TGTGCCAGCAGCTTCGAGGTTTTTGTCTATGGCTACACCTTC. Translated, it gives CASSFEVFVYGYTF. Complete variable domain (other parts from reference TRBV7-9 and TRBJ1-2): DTGVSQNPRHKITKRGQNVTFRCDPISEHNRLYWYRQTLGQGPEFLTYFQNEAQLEKSRLLSDRFSAERPKGSFSTLEIQRTEQGDSAMYLCASSFEVFVYGYTFGSGTRLTVV.